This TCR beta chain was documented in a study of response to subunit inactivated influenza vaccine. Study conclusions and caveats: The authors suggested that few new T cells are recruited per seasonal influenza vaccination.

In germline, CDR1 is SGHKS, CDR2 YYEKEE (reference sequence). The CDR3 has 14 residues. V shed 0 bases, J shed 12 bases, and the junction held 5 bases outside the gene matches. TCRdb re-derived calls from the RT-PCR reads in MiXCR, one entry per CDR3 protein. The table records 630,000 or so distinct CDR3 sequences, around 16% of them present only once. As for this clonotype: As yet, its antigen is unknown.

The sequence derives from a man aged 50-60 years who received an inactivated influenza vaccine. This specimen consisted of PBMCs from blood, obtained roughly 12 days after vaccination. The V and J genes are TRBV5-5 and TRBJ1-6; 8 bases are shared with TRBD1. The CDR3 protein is CASSLGTGPLPLHF. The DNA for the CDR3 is TGTGCCAGCAGCTTGGGGACAGGGCCGCTACCCCTCCACTTT.